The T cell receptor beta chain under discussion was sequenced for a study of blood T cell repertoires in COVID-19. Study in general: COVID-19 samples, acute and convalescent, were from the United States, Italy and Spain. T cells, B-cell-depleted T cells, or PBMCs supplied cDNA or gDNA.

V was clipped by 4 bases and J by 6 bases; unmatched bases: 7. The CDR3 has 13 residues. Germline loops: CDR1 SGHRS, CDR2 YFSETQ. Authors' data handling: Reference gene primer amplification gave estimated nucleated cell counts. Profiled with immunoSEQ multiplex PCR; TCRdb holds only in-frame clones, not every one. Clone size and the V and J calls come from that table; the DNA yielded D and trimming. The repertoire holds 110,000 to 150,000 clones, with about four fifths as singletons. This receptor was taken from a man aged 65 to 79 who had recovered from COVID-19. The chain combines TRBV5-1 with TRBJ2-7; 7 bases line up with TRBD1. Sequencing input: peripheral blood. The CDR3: CASSGQGVSEQYF. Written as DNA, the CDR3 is TGCGCCAGCAGCGGCCAGGGGGTCAGCGAGCAGTACTTC. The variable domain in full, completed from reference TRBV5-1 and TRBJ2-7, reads KAGVTQTPRYLIKTRGQQVTLSCSPISGHRSVSWYQQTPGQGLQFLFEYFSETQRNKGNFPGRFSGRQFSNSRSEMNVSTLELGDSALYLCASSGQGVSEQYFGPGTRLTVT.